These 31 T cell receptor beta chains were all obtained from the same sample, sequenced in a study of vaccination effects on CD4 cells after COVID-19. Clones were read by immunoSEQ multiplex PCR, and TCRdb kept only the in-frame ones, dropping some. The sample lists roughly 67,000 clones, 60% to 85% occurring once. Ahead of sequencing, the ViraFEST assay grew antigen-specific CD4+ T cells using viral peptide pools. CD4+ T cell isolation took place after nine to eleven days of culture. The vaccine recipients had no prior SARS-CoV-2 infection, with negative nucleocapsid antibodies. These TCRs' antigens remain unknown. Here the sequenced sample was CD4+ T cells from PBMCs cultured with SARS-CoV-2 spike peptides, taken before COVID-19 vaccination. These receptor sequences come from a human donor who received a COVID-19 vaccine.

This clone was picked up a small number of times. The V gene is TRBV18, the J gene TRBJ1-4; D possibly corresponds to TRBD1 (6 bases). CDR1 and CDR2 from the germline V gene are KGHSH and LQKENI. Trimming removed 5 bases from V and 3 bases from J, with 7 bases in between. The CDR3 is 13 residues long. The CDR3 sequence: CASSRGANEKLFF. CDR3 nucleotide sequence: TGTGCCAGCTCAAGGGGGGCTAATGAAAAACTGTTTTTT.

This clone occurred once. The chain links TRBV2 to TRBJ2-7; D is possibly TRBD2 (6 bases). CDR1 is SNHLY and CDR2 is FYNNEI in the germline V gene. V was pared by 6 bases and J by 1 base, with 13 bases between. The length of the CDR3 is 14 residues. CDR3 nucleotide sequence: TGTGCCAGCAGCGAAATTCGGGGGTCCTACGAGCAGTACGTC. Its translation is CASSEIRGSYEQYV.

This rearrangement joins TRBV30 to TRBJ2-2, with a possible D match to TRBD2 (6 bases). The length of the CDR3 is 16 residues. Trimming stripped 0 bases from V and 6 bases from J, with 17 bases between. CDR1 is GTSNPN and CDR2 is SVGIG in the germline V gene (reference sequence). The CDR3 protein is CAWSVGRTSLSGELFF. In DNA, the CDR3 is TGTGCCTGGAGTGTAGGCAGAACTAGCCTATCCGGGGAGCTGTTTTTT. The entire variable domain, with the rest obtained from reference TRBV30 and TRBJ2-2, is as follows: SQTIHQWPATLVQPVGSPLSLECTVEGTSNPNLYWYRQAAGRGLQLLFYSVGIGQISSEVPQNLSASRPQDRQFILSSKKLLLSDSGFYLCAWSVGRTSLSGELFFGEGSRLTVL.

For this clone: A junction end diverges from the germline sequence, so it may reflect a read error. V is TRBV6-2 or TRBV6-3 and J is TRBJ1-5; D gene unclear. The V gene's germline CDR1 is MNHEY and CDR2 SVGEGT. This CDR3 spans 14 amino acids. CDR3 region: CASRYLRENQPQHF. Written as DNA, the CDR3 is TGTGCCAGCAGATACTTAAGGGAGAATCAGCCCCAGCATTTT.

The V gene is TRBV7-2, the J gene TRBJ1-5; possible D gene TRBD1, 6 bases. V was pared by 5 bases and J by 6 bases, with 17 bases between. Germline V gives CDR1 SGHTA, CDR2 FQGNSA. The CDR3 is 15 amino acids. CDR3 residues: CASSQDSISGQPQHF. CDR3 DNA sequence: TGTGCCAGCAGCCAGGACAGTATTTCCGGTCAGCCCCAGCATTTT.

V and J are TRBV15 and TRBJ2-7; no clear D. V was trimmed by 0 bases and J by 1 base, leaving 10 bases between them. CDR1 is LNHNV and CDR2 is YYDKDF in the germline V gene (reference sequence). The CDR3 length is 15 residues. The CDR3 spells CATSRDRVSSYEQYV. The CDR3 DNA reads TGTGCCACCAGCAGAGATCGCGTCAGTTCCTACGAGCAGTACGTC.

This sequence joins TRBV7-9 and TRBJ2-5; D perhaps matches TRBD1 (5 bases). In germline, CDR1 is SEHNR, CDR2 FQNEAQ (reference sequence). The length of the CDR3 is 13 residues. The V end was cut by 2 bases, the J end by 2 bases, with 6 bases between. Here the CDR3 DNA reads TGTGCCAGCAGCTTACAGGGTCAAGAGACCCAGTACTTC. Translated, it gives CASSLQGQETQYF. Together with reference TRBV7-9 and TRBJ2-5, the CDR3 gives the full variable domain: DTGVSQNPRHKITKRGQNVTFRCDPISEHNRLYWYRQTLGQGPEFLTYFQNEAQLEKSRLLSDRFSAERPKGSFSTLEIQRTEQGDSAMYLCASSLQGQETQYFGPGTRLLVL.

The V and J genes are TRBV6-1 and TRBJ2-7; D remains unclear. Germline assignment: CDR1 MNHNS and CDR2 SASEGT. Between the trimmed V and J ends, which lost 2 bases and 4 bases, there was a span of 6 bases. CDR3 length: 12 amino acids. As DNA, the CDR3 is TGTGCCAGCAGTGAATCTAGGTACGAGCAGTACGTC. Encoded protein: CASSESRYEQYV.

V gene TRBV6-7 combines with J gene TRBJ2-3, with TRBD2 identical over 9 bases. TRBV6-7 is flagged as an ORF with uncertain function. CDR3 length equals 16 residues. The V segment lost 5 bases and the J segment 5 bases; nucleotides outside the gene matches: 11. The CDR3 region is CASSRRLAEVGDTQYF. Written as DNA, the CDR3 is TGTGCCAGCAGTCGACGACTAGCGGAGGTGGGAGATACGCAGTATTTT.

The chain uses TRBV7-9 and TRBJ2-4, with a tentative D call TRBD2 (6 bases). This CDR3 has 15 amino acids. Between the trimmed V and J ends, which lost 3 bases and 0 bases, there was a span of 9 bases. In germline, CDR1 is SEHNR, CDR2 FQNEAQ (reference sequence). The CDR3 bases are TGTGCCAGCAGCTTGCAGGGACTAGCCAAAAACATTCAGTACTTC. It codes for CASSLQGLAKNIQYF.

This clone has only a few counts. The CDR3: CASSRETGNSPLHF. As DNA, the CDR3 is TGTGCCAGCAGTCGAGAGACAGGGAATTCACCCCTCCACTTT. J is TRBJ1-6 and V is TRBV2; the match to TRBD1 covers 7 bases. The J segment lost 7 bases and the V segment lost 5 bases, leaving 5 bases of the junction unmatched. This CDR3 spans 14 amino acids. In germline, CDR1 is SNHLY, CDR2 FYNNEI.

CDR3 in amino acids: CAISESTRDQETQYF. The CDR3, as DNA: TGTGCCATCAGTGAATCGACAAGGGACCAAGAGACCCAGTACTTC. The chain uses TRBV10-3 and TRBJ2-5; D uncertain. Germline CDR1 reads ENHRY; CDR2 reads SYGVKD. V was pared by 3 bases and J by 0 bases, with 11 bases between. The CDR3 sequence is 15 residues long.

Only a few counts were recorded for this clone. The gene calls are TRBV12-3 or TRBV12-4 and TRBJ1-1; D unclear. Trimming took off 6 bases at V and 1 base at J, with 9 bases between the two ends. The CDR3 runs 13 residues. The CDR3 DNA reads as TGTGCCAGCAGCACTTCTTGGAACACTGAAGCTTTCTTT. Amino acids: CASSTSWNTEAFF.

The rearrangement joins TRBV7-3 to TRBJ2-3; 7 positions agree with TRBD1. CDR1 SGHTA and CDR2 FQGTGA come from the germline V gene. CDR3 length equals 14 residues. Losses at the gene ends were 4 bases for V and 4 bases for J; bases not matched to a gene: 5. CDR3 in DNA: TGTGCCAGCAGCTCGGACAGGTTTTCAGATACGCAGTATTTT. Amino acid sequence: CASSSDRFSDTQYF. Full variable domain (outside the CDR3, taken from reference TRBV7-3 and TRBJ2-3): GAGVSQTPSNKVTEKGKYVELRCDPISGHTALYWYRQSLGQGPEFLIYFQGTGAADDSGLPNDRFFAVRPEGSVSTLKIQRTERGDSAVYLCASSSDRFSDTQYFGPGTRLTVL.

The gene calls are TRBV19 and TRBJ2-7; D remains unclear. There are 14 residues in the CDR3. Deletions cut 5 bases from V and 6 bases from J, with 17 bases between. Germline CDR1 reads LNHDA; CDR2 reads SQIVND (reference sequence). The CDR3 DNA follows: TGTGCCAGTAGTCAGGTCCCGATGGTCGGCGAGCAGTACGTC. Encoded protein: CASSQVPMVGEQYV.

This rearrangement joins TRBV4-1 to TRBJ1-4; a weak D match, TRBD1 (6 bases). CDR1 is MGHRA, CDR2 YSYEKL, per germline. The V and J ends lost 0 bases and 8 bases respectively, with 16 bases between them. The CDR3 consists of 16 residues. DNA of the CDR3: TGCGCCAGCAGCCAAGATGAAGGCAGGGGTGAGGAAAAACTGTTTTTT. Translated: CASSQDEGRGEEKLFF.

This sequence joins TRBV2 and TRBJ2-3; 8 bases are a match to TRBD1. This CDR3 has 13 amino acids. V trimming: 7 bases; J trimming: 1 base; junction bases outside the gene matches: 1. Germline CDR1 is SNHLY and CDR2 is FYNNEI. CDR3 in amino acids: CASMTGGTDTQYF. The DNA of the CDR3 is TGTGCCAGCATGACAGGGGGCACAGATACGCAGTATTTT.

The chain links TRBV29-1 to TRBJ2-2, with unresolved D. The CDR3 consists of 14 residues. Trimming removed 4 bases at V and 1 base at J, with 10 bases between. The germline V gene has CDR1 SQVTM and CDR2 ANQGSEA. The DNA of the CDR3 is TGCAGCGTTGCCCGGAAAGGGAACACCGGGGAGCTGTTTTTT. Protein product: CSVARKGNTGELFF.

This clone came up a few times. The V call is TRBV7-2, the J call TRBJ1-4, with TRBD1 identical over 9 bases. Losses at the gene ends were 5 bases for V and 3 bases for J; bases not matched to a gene: 4. The length of the CDR3 is 15 residues. The germline V gene has CDR1 SGHTA and CDR2 FQGNSA. The CDR3: CASSVQGAANEKLFF. The CDR3 nucleotides read TGTGCCAGCAGCGTACAGGGGGCCGCTAATGAAAAACTGTTTTTT.

The J gene is TRBJ2-3, the V gene TRBV5-1; D might be TRBD1 or TRBD2, each matching 6 bases. Germline CDR1 is SGHRS and CDR2 is YFSETQ. The V end lost 1 base, the J end lost 2 bases, and 14 bases lay between the germline ends. CDR3 length equals 16 residues. DNA of the CDR3: TGCGCCAGCAGCTTGCGGGGGACAAGTTCCACAGATACGCAGTATTTT. Translation: CASSLRGTSSTDTQYF. Filled out from reference TRBV5-1 and TRBJ2-3, the complete variable domain reads KAGVTQTPRYLIKTRGQQVTLSCSPISGHRSVSWYQQTPGQGLQFLFEYFSETQRNKGNFPGRFSGRQFSNSRSEMNVSTLELGDSALYLCASSLRGTSSTDTQYFGPGTRLTVL.

This chain joins TRBV10-3 and TRBJ2-3; 7 nucleotides agree with TRBD1. CDR1 is ENHRY and CDR2 is SYGVKD in the germline V gene. V shed 4 bases, J shed 0 bases, and the junction held 10 bases outside the gene matches. The CDR3 loop spans 17 amino acids. The CDR3 DNA is TGTGCCATCAGTGCATGGGACAGAGAACATAGCACAGATACGCAGTATTTT. Its protein product is CAISAWDREHSTDTQYF.

The chain uses TRBV7-2 and TRBJ2-7; TRBD2 matches at 8 bases. V lost 1 base to trimming and J lost 2 bases; unmatched junction nucleotides: 4. Looked up from germline, CDR1 is SGHTA and CDR2 is FQGNSA. The CDR3 runs 15 residues. As DNA, the CDR3 is TGTGCCAGCAGCTTAGTGGTCGGGGGGGCCTACGAGCAGTACGTC. This encodes CASSLVVGGAYEQYV.

CDR3 residues: CASSHAQGVRGYTF. The CDR3, as DNA: TGTGCCAGCAGCCACGCCCAGGGTGTTCGAGGCTACACCTTC. The rearrangement links TRBV11-2 to TRBJ1-2, with TRBD1 as a possible D gene (5 bases). V was clipped by 5 bases and J by 8 bases, with 18 bases between them. Germline V gives CDR1 SGHAT, CDR2 FQNNGV. The CDR3 runs to 14 residues.

The V call is TRBV7-2, the J call TRBJ2-3, with D perhaps matching TRBD2 (5 bases). CDR3 length: 15 amino acids. Trimming removed 0 bases at V and 10 bases at J, with 17 bases between. Germline CDR1 SGHTA, CDR2 FQGNSA. CDR3 region: CASSLALGLPEAQYF. The CDR3 DNA sequence: TGTGCCAGCAGCTTAGCCCTTGGACTCCCCGAGGCGCAGTATTTT.

Only a few counts were recorded for this clone. The DNA for the CDR3 is TGTGCCAGCAGCCGAAATCAGGGGGGCGATGAGCAGTTCTTC. Its translation: CASSRNQGGDEQFF. The rearrangement links TRBV2 to TRBJ2-1, with a tentative D call TRBD1 (7 bases). Germline V CDR1 and CDR2: SNHLY, FYNNEI. V was trimmed by 6 bases and J by 8 bases, leaving 17 bases between them. This CDR3 contains 14 residues.

The count of this clone is one. The CDR3 protein is CASNAGRTGVETQYF. Written as DNA, the CDR3 is TGTGCCAGCAACGCGGGGAGGACAGGGGTGGAGACCCAGTACTTC. This chain connects TRBV11-2 to TRBJ2-5; 9 bases match TRBD1. CDR1 is SGHAT, CDR2 FQNNGV, per germline. V lost 7 bases, J lost 5 bases, and 11 bases stayed unmatched. The CDR3 runs to 15 residues.

The chain combines TRBV5-4 with TRBJ2-5; 10 nucleotides match TRBD2. J was trimmed by 2 bases and V by 2 bases; bases with no gene match: 6. The CDR3 has 16 amino acids. Germline V CDR1 and CDR2: SGHNT, YYREEE (reference sequence). The CDR3, as DNA: TGTGCCAGCAGCTTAGCGGGGGGGCCTCTGCAAGAGACCCAGTACTTC. Residues: CASSLAGGPLQETQYF.

This sequence joins TRBV14 and TRBJ2-7; 7 bases line up with TRBD1. Germline loops: CDR1 SGHDN, CDR2 FVKESK. Trimming at V came to 4 bases and at J to 6 bases, leaving 3 bases not matched to a gene. CDR3 length equals 12 residues. CDR3: CASSLRTGEQYV. CDR3 sequence (DNA): TGTGCCAGCAGCCTCCGGACAGGCGAGCAGTACGTC.

The rearrangement links TRBV5-1 to TRBJ1-2; possible D gene TRBD1, 5 bases. The CDR3 contains 13 residues. V lost 4 bases and J 4 bases, leaving 11 bases between the germline ends. The germline CDR1 and CDR2 sequences are SGHRS and YFSETQ. The CDR3 sequence: CASSVGASYGYTF. The CDR3 DNA reads TGCGCCAGCAGCGTAGGGGCGAGCTATGGCTACACCTTC.

The chain joins TRBV6-6 to TRBJ2-5, with 13 nucleotides matching TRBD2. The ends lost 7 bases at V and 4 bases at J; junction bases unmatched: 6. The CDR3 totals 15 residues. Germline-derived CDR1 and CDR2 are MNHNY and SVGAGI (reference sequence). The DNA of the CDR3 is TGTGCCAGCACTCAAAGACTAGCGGGGGGAGAGACCCAGTACTTC. This encodes CASTQRLAGGETQYF.

The genes are TRBV28 and TRBJ2-6; perhaps TRBD2 as D (6 bases). The CDR3 extends over 16 amino acids. The germline V and J ends were trimmed by 5 bases and 1 base, with 12 bases remaining between them. Germline V gene lookup returns CDR1 MDHEN and CDR2 SYDVKM. CDR3 amino acids: CASSLRGTSGANVLTF. The CDR3, as DNA: TGTGCCAGCAGTCTCAGAGGGACTTCTGGGGCCAACGTCCTGACTTTC.